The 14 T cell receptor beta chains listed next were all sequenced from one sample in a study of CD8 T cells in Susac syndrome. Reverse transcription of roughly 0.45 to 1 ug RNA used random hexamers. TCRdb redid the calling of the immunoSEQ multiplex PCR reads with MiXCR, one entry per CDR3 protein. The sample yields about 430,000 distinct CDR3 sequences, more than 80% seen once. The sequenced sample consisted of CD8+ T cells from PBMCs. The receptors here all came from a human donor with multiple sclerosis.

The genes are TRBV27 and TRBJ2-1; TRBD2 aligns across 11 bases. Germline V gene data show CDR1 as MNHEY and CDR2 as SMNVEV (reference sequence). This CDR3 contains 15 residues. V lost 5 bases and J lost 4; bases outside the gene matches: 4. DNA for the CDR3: TGTGCCAGCAGTCGAGGGACTAGCGGATACAATGAGCAGTTCTTC. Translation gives CASSRGTSGYNEQFF.

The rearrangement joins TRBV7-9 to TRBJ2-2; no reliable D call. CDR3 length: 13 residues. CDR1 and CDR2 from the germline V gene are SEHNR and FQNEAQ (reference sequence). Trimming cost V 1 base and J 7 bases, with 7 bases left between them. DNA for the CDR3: TGTGCCAGCAGCTTAGTAGAATTCGGGGAGCTGTTTTTT. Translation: CASSLVEFGELFF. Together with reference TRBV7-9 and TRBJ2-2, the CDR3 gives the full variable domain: DTGVSQNPRHKITKRGQNVTFRCDPISEHNRLYWYRQTLGQGPEFLTYFQNEAQLEKSRLLSDRFSAERPKGSFSTLEIQRTEQGDSAMYLCASSLVEFGELFFGEGSRLTVL.

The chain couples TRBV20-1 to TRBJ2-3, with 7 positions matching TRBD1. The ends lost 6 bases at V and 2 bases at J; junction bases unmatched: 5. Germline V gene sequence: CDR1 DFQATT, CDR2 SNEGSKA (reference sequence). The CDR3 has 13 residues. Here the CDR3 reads CSAPDRTTDTQYF. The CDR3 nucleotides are TGCAGTGCCCCGGACAGGACCACAGATACGCAGTATTTT.

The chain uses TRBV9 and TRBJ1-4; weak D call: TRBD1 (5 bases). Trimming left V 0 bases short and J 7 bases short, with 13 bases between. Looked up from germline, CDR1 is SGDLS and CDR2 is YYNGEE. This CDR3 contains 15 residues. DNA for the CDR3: TGTGCCAGCAGCGTAGAGGGGACCGGAGCTGAAAAACTGTTTTTT. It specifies CASSVEGTGAEKLFF.

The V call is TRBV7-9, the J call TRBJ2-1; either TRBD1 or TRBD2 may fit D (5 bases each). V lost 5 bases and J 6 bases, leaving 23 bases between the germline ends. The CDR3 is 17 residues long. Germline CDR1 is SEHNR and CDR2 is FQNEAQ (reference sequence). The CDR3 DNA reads TGTGCCAGCAGCCGTTTGGGGCCAGCGGCGCACCTCAATGAGCAGTTCTTC. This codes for CASSRLGPAAHLNEQFF.

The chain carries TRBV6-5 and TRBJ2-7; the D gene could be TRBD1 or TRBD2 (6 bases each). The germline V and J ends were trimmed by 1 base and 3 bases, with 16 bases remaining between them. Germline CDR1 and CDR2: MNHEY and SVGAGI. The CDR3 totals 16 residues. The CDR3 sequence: CASSYLRGDTLYEQYF. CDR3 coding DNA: TGTGCCAGCAGTTACTTAAGGGGGGACACCCTCTACGAGCAGTACTTC.

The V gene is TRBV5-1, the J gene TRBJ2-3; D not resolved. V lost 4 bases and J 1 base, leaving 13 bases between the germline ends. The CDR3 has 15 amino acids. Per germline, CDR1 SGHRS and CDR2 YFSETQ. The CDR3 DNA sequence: TGCGCCAGCAGCCTAAGGACGGTCGGCACAGATACGCAGTATTTT. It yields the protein CASSLRTVGTDTQYF. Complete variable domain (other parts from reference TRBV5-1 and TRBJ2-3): KAGVTQTPRYLIKTRGQQVTLSCSPISGHRSVSWYQQTPGQGLQFLFEYFSETQRNKGNFPGRFSGRQFSNSRSEMNVSTLELGDSALYLCASSLRTVGTDTQYFGPGTRLTVL.

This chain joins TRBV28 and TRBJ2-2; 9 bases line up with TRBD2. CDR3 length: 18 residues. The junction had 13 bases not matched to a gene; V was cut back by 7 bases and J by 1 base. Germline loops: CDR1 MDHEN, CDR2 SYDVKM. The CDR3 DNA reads TGTGCCAGCACTCTCTCCTTTGGTAGCGGGAGGAACACCGGGGAGCTGTTTTTT. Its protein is CASTLSFGSGRNTGELFF.

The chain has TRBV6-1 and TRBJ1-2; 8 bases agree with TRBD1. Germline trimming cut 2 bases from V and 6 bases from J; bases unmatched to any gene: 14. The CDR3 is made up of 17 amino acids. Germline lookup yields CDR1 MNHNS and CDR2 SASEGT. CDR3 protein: CASSEFNQGTGPDGYTF. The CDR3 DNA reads TGTGCCAGCAGTGAATTCAACCAGGGGACAGGCCCCGATGGCTACACCTTC.

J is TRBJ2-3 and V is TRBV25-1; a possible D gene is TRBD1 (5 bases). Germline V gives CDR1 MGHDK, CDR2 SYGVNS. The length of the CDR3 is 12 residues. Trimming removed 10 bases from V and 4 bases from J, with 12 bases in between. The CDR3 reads CATRVGSDTQYF. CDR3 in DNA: TGTGCCACCAGGGTCGGATCAGATACGCAGTATTTT.

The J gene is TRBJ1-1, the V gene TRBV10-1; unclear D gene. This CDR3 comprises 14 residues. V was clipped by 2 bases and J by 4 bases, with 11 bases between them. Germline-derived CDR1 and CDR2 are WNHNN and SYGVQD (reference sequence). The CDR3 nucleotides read TGCGCCAGCAGTGAGGGCTATGGAAGCACTGAAGCTTTCTTT. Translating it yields CASSEGYGSTEAFF.

CDR3 nucleotide sequence: TGTGCCAGCACCCTATCAGCGGCCAGCTCCTACGAGCAGTACTTC. Amino acids: CASTLSAASSYEQYF. The chain joins TRBV27 to TRBJ2-7, with D perhaps TRBD2 (5 bases). CDR1 is MNHEY, CDR2 SMNVEV, per germline (reference sequence). Between the trimmed V and J ends, which lost 7 bases and 0 bases, there was a span of 16 bases. The CDR3 loop spans 15 amino acids.

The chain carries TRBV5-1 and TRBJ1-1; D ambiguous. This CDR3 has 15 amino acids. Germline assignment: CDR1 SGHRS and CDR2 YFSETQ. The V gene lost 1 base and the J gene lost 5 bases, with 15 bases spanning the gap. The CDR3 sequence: CASSLRGSGGTEAFF. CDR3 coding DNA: TGCGCCAGCAGCTTGCGTGGCTCCGGAGGAACTGAAGCTTTCTTT.

Written as DNA, the CDR3 is TGTGCCAGCAGTTTAACGAGGGACACCGCGAACACCGGGGAGCTGTTTTTT. This encodes CASSLTRDTANTGELFF. The rearrangement uses TRBV27 and TRBJ2-2; perhaps TRBD1 as D (6 bases). Looked up from germline, CDR1 is MNHEY and CDR2 is SMNVEV (reference sequence). The CDR3 is 17 amino acids. V lost 2 bases and J lost 0, with 13 bases in between.